The 29 T cell receptor beta chains below all came from one sample that was sequenced in a study of response to subunit inactivated influenza vaccine. TCRdb used MiXCR to reprocess the RT-PCR reads, holding one entry per CDR3 protein. This sample has over 650,000 distinct CDR3 sequences, with around 20% found just once. Sequenced here: PBMCs from blood, sampled 5 days after vaccination. The receptors come from a man in his fifties who received an inactivated influenza vaccine.

The chain carries TRBV20-1 and TRBJ2-3; 7 positions agree with TRBD2. The CDR3 covers 13 residues. Germline V lookup: CDR1 DFQATT, CDR2 SNEGSKA (reference sequence). V trimming: 6 bases; J trimming: 1 base; junction bases outside the gene matches: 4. The CDR3 DNA reads as TGCAGTGCCGAAGCGGGGCGCACAGATACGCAGTATTTT. Translated: CSAEAGRTDTQYF.

J is TRBJ2-5 and V is TRBV4-1; TRBD2 matches 10 bases. V was pared by 1 base and J by 5 bases, with 7 bases of the junction left unmatched. Looked up from germline, CDR1 is MGHRA and CDR2 is YSYEKL. This CDR3 region has 16 residues. The CDR3 coding sequence is TGCGCCAGCAGCCAAGCGGCGCTAGCGGGGGTGGAGACCCAGTACTTC. Protein product: CASSQAALAGVETQYF.

The rearrangement links TRBV5-6 to TRBJ2-5, with D uncertain. Looked up from germline, CDR1 is SGHDT and CDR2 is YYEEEE. The CDR3 is 11 amino acids. V was trimmed by 4 bases and J by 3 bases, leaving 4 bases between them. DNA of the CDR3: TGTGCCAGCAGCACCAAAGAGACCCAGTACTTC. Translated: CASSTKETQYF.

This sequence joins TRBV6-5 and TRBJ2-3; 9 bases are shared with TRBD1. V shed 6 bases and J 6 bases; nucleotides not matched to a gene: 10. The germline gives CDR1 MNHEY, CDR2 SVGAGI. The CDR3 loop spans 15 amino acids. CDR3 sequence: CASSYRTGATDTQYF. CDR3 DNA sequence: TGTGCCAGCAGCTACCGGACAGGGGCTACCGATACGCAGTATTTT.

The chain has TRBV7-9 and TRBJ2-7; D unresolved. Looked up from germline, CDR1 is SEHNR and CDR2 is FQNEAQ (reference sequence). The CDR3 spans 14 residues. The V end lost 5 bases, the J end lost 2 bases, and 13 bases lay between the germline ends. The DNA for the CDR3 is TGTGCCAGCAGCCCACCGGGTCTCGCCTACGAGCAGTACTTC. This gives the protein CASSPPGLAYEQYF.

CDR3 sequence (DNA): TGTGCCAGCAGCTTAGCGACAGACACCTACGAGCAGTACTTC. Amino acid sequence: CASSLATDTYEQYF. The V and J genes are TRBV7-6 and TRBJ2-7, with a tentative D call TRBD1 (5 bases). Germline V lookup: CDR1 SGHVS, CDR2 FNYEAQ. CDR3 length: 14 residues. V was trimmed by 0 bases and J by 2 bases, leaving 8 bases between them.

The chain joins TRBV10-3 to TRBJ2-2, with TRBD1 matching 10 bases. V gave up 6 bases and J gave up 2 bases; unmatched junction bases: 6. Germline CDR1 is ENHRY and CDR2 is SYGVKD. This CDR3 spans 16 amino acids. CDR3 loop: CAIRAETGGNTGELFF. DNA for the CDR3: TGTGCCATCAGAGCTGAGACAGGGGGCAACACCGGGGAGCTGTTTTTT.

This clonotype has a handful of counts. CDR3 nucleotide sequence: TGTGCCAGCAGCCAGGGGGACAGGGGGACCTCACCCCTCCACTTT. This sequence encodes CASSQGDRGTSPLHF. The V call is TRBV3-1, the J call TRBJ1-6; 11 bases align to TRBD1. The trim removed 3 bases at V and 10 bases at J, leaving 5 bases unmatched. There are 15 residues in the CDR3. Germline V CDR1 and CDR2: LGHDT, YNNKEL (reference sequence).

The genes are TRBV6-2 or TRBV6-3 and TRBJ1-1; D is undetermined. The CDR3 extends over 14 amino acids. CDR1 MNHEY and CDR2 SVGEGT come from the germline V gene. V was cut by 4 bases and J by 1 base, with 10 bases left in between. CDR3 region: CASSFPQWNTEAFF. DNA of the CDR3: TGTGCCAGCAGTTTTCCTCAGTGGAACACTGAAGCTTTCTTT.

This clonotype occurred a few times. The chain uses TRBV4-2 and TRBJ2-1; TRBD1 agrees at 10 bases. CDR1 and CDR2 from the germline V gene are LGHNA and YNFKEQ. The trim removed 0 bases at V and 4 bases at J, leaving 3 bases unmatched. The CDR3 length is 16 residues. The CDR3 nucleotides are TGTGCCAGCAGCCAAGATCGGACAGGGGGGTACAATGAGCAGTTCTTC. This sequence encodes CASSQDRTGGYNEQFF.

The chain recombines TRBV20-1 with TRBJ2-5; unclear D gene. Germline loops: CDR1 DFQATT, CDR2 SNEGSKA (reference sequence). This CDR3 region has 14 residues. Trimming removed 0 bases from V and 2 bases from J, with 10 bases in between. The CDR3 sequence is CSARDMADQETQYF. The CDR3 DNA follows: TGCAGTGCTAGAGATATGGCGGATCAAGAGACCCAGTACTTC.

This clonotype was detected only a few times. V usage is TRBV25-1 and J usage is TRBJ1-1; D is ambiguous. Germline CDR1 MGHDK, CDR2 SYGVNS. The CDR3 spans 13 residues. V was cut by 4 bases and J by 4 bases, with 10 bases left in between. CDR3 DNA: TGTGCCAGCAGTGGGCTTTTGAGCACTGAAGCTTTCTTT. Amino acid sequence: CASSGLLSTEAFF.

This clonotype was counted many times. CDR3 nucleotide sequence: TGTGCCAGCAGTTCGAGGCCGTTAGAGACCCAGTACTTC. Its translation is CASSSRPLETQYF. V usage is TRBV6-5 and J usage is TRBJ2-5; D gene ambiguous. Germline V gene data show CDR1 as MNHEY and CDR2 as SVGAGI. The CDR3 is made up of 13 amino acids. V was shortened by 4 bases and J by 4 bases, with 10 bases between the two germline ends.

V and J are TRBV20-1 and TRBJ2-5; D is undetermined. Trimming left V 3 bases short and J 3 bases short, with 11 bases between. The CDR3 covers 13 residues. Germline V CDR1 and CDR2: DFQATT, SNEGSKA (reference sequence). The CDR3 region has the DNA TGCAGTGCTAGCAAGGGAACTAAAGAGACCCAGTACTTC. It encodes CSASKGTKETQYF.

This clonotype was found many times. This rearrangement joins TRBV5-1 to TRBJ2-1, with TRBD1 matching over 8 bases. The trim removed 0 bases at V and 4 bases at J, leaving 3 bases unmatched. This CDR3 spans 15 amino acids. CDR1 is SGHRS, CDR2 YFSETQ, per germline. CDR3 loop: CASSLAQGAYNEQFF. CDR3 in DNA: TGCGCCAGCAGCTTGGCTCAGGGGGCTTACAATGAGCAGTTCTTC.

This clonotype has more than one count but fewer than ten. The chain is built from TRBV3-1 and TRBJ2-1, with D unclear. Germline V lookup: CDR1 LGHDT, CDR2 YNNKEL (reference sequence). The CDR3 has 13 amino acids. Trimming stripped 0 bases from V and 6 bases from J, with 6 bases between. The CDR3 loop is CASSQEWGNEQFF. CDR3 nucleotide sequence: TGTGCCAGCAGCCAAGAATGGGGCAATGAGCAGTTCTTC.

The V gene is TRBV7-2, the J gene TRBJ2-7; a weak D match, TRBD2 (6 bases). V gave up 6 bases and J gave up 7 bases, with 19 bases separating them. The CDR3 covers 14 residues. Germline values: CDR1 SGHTA, CDR2 FQGNSA. The CDR3 nucleotides read TGTGCCAGCAGGCCATCTCGCGGGACGGGTGAGCAGTACTTC. Amino acids: CASRPSRGTGEQYF.

This clonotype was counted between two and nine times. V is TRBV12-3 or TRBV12-4 and J is TRBJ2-2; D remains ambiguous. This CDR3 comprises 15 residues. V lost 1 base and J lost 0, with 6 bases in between. Here the CDR3 reads CASSLGIANTGELFF. The CDR3 DNA sequence: TGTGCCAGCAGTTTAGGGATCGCGAACACCGGGGAGCTGTTTTTT.

In its sample, this clonotype was seen a few times. The rearrangement uses TRBV28 and TRBJ1-2, with 8 bases lining up with TRBD1. The CDR3 is 15 residues long. Looked up from germline, CDR1 is MDHEN and CDR2 is SYDVKM. J was trimmed by 4 bases and V by 3 bases; bases with no gene match: 7. The CDR3 DNA sequence: TGTGCCAGCAGTTTCACAGGGGGAGGGGTCTATGGCTACACCTTC. Encoded protein: CASSFTGGGVYGYTF.

In this sample, this clonotype turned up many times. The DNA of the CDR3 is TGTGCCAGCAGCTTAGACCATTTCAGTCTCAGCACAGATACGCAGTATTTT. Translating it yields CASSLDHFSLSTDTQYF. The chain has TRBV11-2 and TRBJ2-3; D is uncertain. There are 17 residues in the CDR3. Trimming took 0 bases from V and 0 from J, leaving 13 bases between them. CDR1 SGHAT and CDR2 FQNNGV come from the germline V gene. The variable domain in full, with the rest retrieved from reference TRBV11-2 and TRBJ2-3, is EAGVAQSPRYKIIEKRQSVAFWCNPISGHATLYWYQQILGQGPKLLIQFQNNGVVDDSQLPKDRFSAERLKGVDSTLKIQPAKLEDSAVYLCASSLDHFSLSTDTQYFGPGTRLTVL.

This clonotype has a handful of counts. The rearrangement links TRBV6-1 to TRBJ1-2; no reliable D call. Trimming left V 1 base short and J 4 bases short, with 10 bases between. Germline CDR1 and CDR2: MNHNS and SASEGT. The CDR3 is made up of 14 amino acids. The CDR3 nucleotides read TGTGCCAGCAGTGAAGGGCCGCTCGGCTATGGCTACACCTTC. Translation: CASSEGPLGYGYTF.

This clonotype was observed a handful of times. This chain joins TRBV4-1 and TRBJ2-7, with 7 bases fitting TRBD2. CDR1 is MGHRA, CDR2 YSYEKL, per germline. The CDR3 runs to 13 residues. Trimming at V came to 3 bases and at J to 6 bases, leaving 5 bases not matched to a gene. The CDR3 DNA sequence: TGCGCCAGCAGCCATGGACTAGGGGCCGAGCAGTACTTC. It translates to CASSHGLGAEQYF.

V and J are TRBV29-1 and TRBJ2-5; 8 bases are shared with TRBD1. Unmatched junction bases numbered 11, after V lost 3 bases and J lost 5 bases. This CDR3 is 15 amino acids long. CDR1 is SQVTM and CDR2 is ANQGSEA in the germline V gene. CDR3 sequence reads: CSVDSRDRPLETQYF. The CDR3 DNA reads as TGCAGCGTTGATTCCCGGGACAGGCCATTGGAGACCCAGTACTTC.

This clonotype was seen a few times. The chain has TRBV5-5 and TRBJ2-7; D possibly uses TRBD1 or TRBD2 (6 bases each). Looked up from germline, CDR1 is SGHKS and CDR2 is YYEKEE (reference sequence). This CDR3 is 17 amino acids long. Trimming left V 2 bases short and J 2 bases short, with 20 bases between. The CDR3 region is CASSLPPGAGWTYEQYF. In nucleotides, the CDR3 is TGTGCCAGCAGCTTACCCCCGGGGGCAGGGTGGACCTACGAGCAGTACTTC.

There are a few counts of this clonotype. This rearrangement joins TRBV9 to TRBJ2-2; 8 bases align to TRBD2. CDR1 and CDR2 from the germline V gene are SGDLS and YYNGEE. The CDR3 is 15 amino acids. V lost 0 bases and J lost 7; bases outside the gene matches: 5. The DNA for the CDR3 is TGTGCCAGCAGCGTAGGTGGAGGGACTAGCGGGGAGCTGTTTTTT. Encoded protein: CASSVGGGTSGELFF.

J is TRBJ1-3 and V is TRBV4-2; TRBD1 might be the D (5 bases). Germline values: CDR1 LGHNA, CDR2 YNFKEQ. CDR3 length: 17 amino acids. Trimming left V 0 bases short and J 2 bases short, with 14 bases between. In DNA, the CDR3 is TGTGCCAGCAGCCAAGAACCCTCGCCAGGGACTGGAAACACCATATATTTT. Translated: CASSQEPSPGTGNTIYF.

Only a few counts were recorded for this clonotype. The DNA for the CDR3 is TGCAGTGCTAAGCAAAACAAGGGACCGACGGCGAACACCGGGGAGCTGTTTTTT. Protein: CSAKQNKGPTANTGELFF. This sequence joins TRBV20-1 and TRBJ2-2, with D perhaps TRBD1 or TRBD2 (5 bases each). The V and J ends lost 4 bases and 0 bases respectively, with 21 bases between them. The CDR3 runs to 18 residues. CDR1 and CDR2 (germline): DFQATT, SNEGSKA (reference sequence).

The CDR3 spells CASSYVVGQPQHF. CDR3 DNA: TGTGCCAGCAGTTATGTTGTTGGTCAGCCCCAGCATTTT. V and J are TRBV6-5 and TRBJ1-5; the D is unclear. The CDR3 has 13 residues. In germline, CDR1 is MNHEY, CDR2 SVGAGI. Trimming took 3 bases from V and 6 from J, leaving 9 bases between them.

The genes are TRBV5-8 and TRBJ2-7; TRBD2 might be the D (5 bases). Trimming left V 9 bases short and J 4 bases short, with 17 bases between. CDR1 and CDR2 (germline): SGHTS, YDEGEE. The CDR3 has 13 residues. The CDR3: CAMSFGRKYEQYF. The CDR3 DNA reads as TGTGCCATGAGCTTTGGGAGAAAATACGAGCAGTACTTC.